This entry features one T cell receptor (beta chain) sequence. This clone was seen just once. It lacks a known antigen. No base-level quality is on record; no much larger clone is a single base apart. Library preparation was by the immunoSEQ multiplex PCR assay. TCRdb re-hosts the immuneACCESS table, in-frame sequences only. Its copies lack some clones; in the studies checked, an unresolved V gene accounts for under half of them, and the cause for the rest is not known. This sample comprises approximately 100,000 clones, approximately 91% of them detected only once. The ten top clones hold approximately 3.4% of the sample. The data derive from a study of T cell changes during pregnancy in multiple sclerosis (dated 2019 in TCRdb). Concerning the study at large: In women with multiple sclerosis, the researchers looked at how the T cell repertoire shifted as pregnancy progressed.

The CDR3, cysteine through phenylalanine, is 17 amino acids long. Left in the record is the CDR3 DNA by itself, 51 bases read in frame from the first base. Reading the germline V gene gives CDR1 LGHNA and CDR2 YSLEER. V has 1 base trimmed and J has 10 bases trimmed; junction bases matching no gene number 15. The TCR comes from a female donor with multiple sclerosis, enrolled in a pregnancy study. The chain couples TRBV4-3 to TRBJ2-1, and TRBD2 matches 8 of the central bases. The sample consisted of peripheral blood, taken in the second trimester of pregnancy. Read as DNA, the sequence is TGCGCCAGCAGCCAAGTTTTAGTAGCGGGAAGGGTCGGGGAGCAGTTCTTC. The encoded protein is CASSQVLVAGRVGEQFF.